This T cell receptor (beta chain) was captured by sequencing in a study of beta chain features in type 1 diabetes. Study-level results: All four CD4+ subsets from Type 1 diabetes patients carried moderately but significantly shorter TCRB CDR3s.

Sorting that relied on CD45RO/CCR7/CD25/CD127/CD95/CD27 yielded CD4+ naive, central memory, regulatory and stem cell-like memory cells. The purity of all sorted populations exceeded 95%. The CDR3 is 14 residues long. Germline lookup yields CDR1 SQVTM and CDR2 ANQGSEA. With 4 bases removed from V and 3 bases from J, the gap between germline ends came to 14 bases. Of the isolated RNA, all was reverse transcribed, and so the sequenced material was expressed TCRB transcripts. Using immunoSEQ multiplex PCR, the repertoire was profiled, and TCRdb retains in-frame clones only, with some absent. There are some 45,000 clones in the sample; about half occur only once, and roughly 2.1% lies in the top ten. As to this clone: Its target is unknown.

This receptor was obtained from a woman aged 18-29 years in good health. The chain couples TRBV29-1 to TRBJ2-3; D perhaps matches TRBD2 (7 bases). The sequenced sample consisted of Tregs from blood. The DNA of the CDR3 is TGCAGCGTTGGGGTAGGGGGGGATACAGATACGCAGTATTTT. It is translated as CSVGVGGDTDTQYF.